This T cell receptor beta chain is drawn from a study of blood T cell repertoires in COVID-19. Study at large: The origin of the acute and convalescent COVID-19 samples was the United States, Italy and Spain.

The V gene lost 2 bases and the J gene lost 5 bases, with 19 bases spanning the gap. CDR1 and CDR2 (germline): SGHRS, YFSETQ. The CDR3 runs to 16 residues. In the original workflow: By means of reference gene primer amplification, nucleated cell counts were estimated. Using immunoSEQ multiplex PCR, the repertoire was profiled, and TCRdb retains in-frame clones only, with some absent. The V and J calls and clone size come from that table; D and trimming were worked out from the DNA. The repertoire includes 180,000 or so clones, 84% of them detected once, and around 15% sits in the top ten. Material for sequencing was peripheral blood. The receptor was isolated from a woman in her seventies with COVID-19, enrolled during active disease. The chain is built from TRBV5-1 and TRBJ1-1, with D tentatively TRBD1 (5 bases). The CDR3 spells CASSLAHGAGGTEAFF. In DNA, the CDR3 is TGCGCCAGCAGCTTAGCCCACGGGGCGGGAGGGACTGAAGCTTTCTTT. Full variable domain (remainder filled in from reference TRBV5-1 and TRBJ1-1): KAGVTQTPRYLIKTRGQQVTLSCSPISGHRSVSWYQQTPGQGLQFLFEYFSETQRNKGNFPGRFSGRQFSNSRSEMNVSTLELGDSALYLCASSLAHGAGGTEAFFGQGTRLTVV.